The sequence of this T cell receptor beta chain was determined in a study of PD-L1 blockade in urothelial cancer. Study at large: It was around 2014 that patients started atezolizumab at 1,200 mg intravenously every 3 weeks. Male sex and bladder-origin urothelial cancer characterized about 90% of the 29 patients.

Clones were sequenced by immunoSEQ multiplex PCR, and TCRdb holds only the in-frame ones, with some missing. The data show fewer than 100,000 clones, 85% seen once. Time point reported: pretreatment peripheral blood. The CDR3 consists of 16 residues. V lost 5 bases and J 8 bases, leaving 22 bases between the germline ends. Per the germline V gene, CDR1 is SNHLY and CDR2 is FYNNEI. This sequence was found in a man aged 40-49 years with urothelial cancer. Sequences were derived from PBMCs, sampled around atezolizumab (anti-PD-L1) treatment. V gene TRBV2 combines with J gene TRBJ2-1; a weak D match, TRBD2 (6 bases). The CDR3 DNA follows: TGTGCCAGCAGTTGGGGAGGAACTAGTCGGTCCCATGAGCAGTTCTTC. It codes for CASSWGGTSRSHEQFF.